This T cell receptor beta chain derives from a study of OX40 agonist ivuxolimab in advanced cancers. For the study at large: Six ivuxolimab dose levels, 0.01 to 10 mg/kg, were given intravenously every 2 weeks.

Using immunoSEQ multiplex PCR, the repertoire was profiled, and TCRdb retains in-frame clones only, with some absent. In the table there are tens of thousands of clones, around 91% of which are singletons. The source was CD4+ or CD8+ T cells sorted from blood, collected in a trial of the OX40 agonist ivuxolimab. The clonotype comes from an adult with an advanced solid tumor such as melanoma, head and neck, liver or kidney cancer.

CDR3 coding DNA: TGTGCCAGCAGCCCTTACCCTACTAGCCGGCCATACAATGAGCAGTTCTTC. It specifies CASSPYPTSRPYNEQFF. The V gene is TRBV7-3, the J gene TRBJ2-1; D perhaps matches TRBD2 (6 bases). Trimming took 5 bases from V and 4 from J, leaving 21 bases between them. Germline V gives CDR1 SGHTA, CDR2 FQGTGA. The CDR3 spans 17 residues. Full variable domain (remainder filled in from reference TRBV7-3 and TRBJ2-1): GAGVSQTPSNKVTEKGKYVELRCDPISGHTALYWYRQSLGQGPEFLIYFQGTGAADDSGLPNDRFFAVRPEGSVSTLKIQRTERGDSAVYLCASSPYPTSRPYNEQFFGPGTRLTVL.